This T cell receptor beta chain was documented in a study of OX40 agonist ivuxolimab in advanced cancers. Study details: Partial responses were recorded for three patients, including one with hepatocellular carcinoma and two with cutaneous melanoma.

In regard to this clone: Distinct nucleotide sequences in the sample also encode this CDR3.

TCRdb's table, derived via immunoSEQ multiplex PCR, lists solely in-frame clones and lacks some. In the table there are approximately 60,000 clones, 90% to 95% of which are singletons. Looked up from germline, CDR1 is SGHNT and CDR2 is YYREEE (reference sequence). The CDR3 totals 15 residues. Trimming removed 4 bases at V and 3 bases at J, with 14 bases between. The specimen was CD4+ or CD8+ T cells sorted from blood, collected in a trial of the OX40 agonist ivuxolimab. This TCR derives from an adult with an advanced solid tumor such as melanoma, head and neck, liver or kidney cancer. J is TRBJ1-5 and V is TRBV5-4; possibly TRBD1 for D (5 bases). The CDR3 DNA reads TGTGCCAGCAGCCAGGAAGCAGGGAACAATCAGCCCCAGCATTTT. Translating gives CASSQEAGNNQPQHF.